Listed here are 7 T cell receptor beta chains from one sample, sequenced in a study of shared clonotypes between healthy human individuals. Assay: immunoSEQ multiplex PCR; the TCRdb copy retains only in-frame clones and omits some. The sample carries about 1.1 million clones, 70% to 80% recorded once. The sequenced sample was memory CD4+ T cells from PBMCs. The subset was: CD45RA-negative fraction. These receptors were collected from a young man in good health. Some clones in this sample may be carry-over from other donors' samples.

Points on this clone: One junction end does not reproduce the germline sequence, and a read error may be involved. The rearrangement joins TRBV11-2 to TRBJ2-7, with TRBD2 as a possible D gene (6 bases). The CDR3 length is 15 residues. The V gene's germline CDR1 is SGHAT and CDR2 FQNNGV. CDR3 sequence (DNA): TGTGCCAGCAGCTTAGTCCCCGGGAGTAGCTACGGGCAGTACTTC. Encoded protein: CASSLVPGSSYGQYF.

J is TRBJ2-5 and V is TRBV5-1; 12 bases agree with TRBD2. With V trimmed by 4 bases and J by 0 bases, 4 bases remained unmatched. CDR1 is SGHRS and CDR2 is YFSETQ in the germline V gene. The CDR3 length is 16 residues. DNA of the CDR3: TGCGCCAGCAGCGCCCTAGCGGGAGGGAACCAAGAGACCCAGTACTTC. Amino acid sequence: CASSALAGGNQETQYF.

The chain recombines TRBV5-5 with TRBJ2-2; TRBD1 matches 7 bases. Germline CDR1 SGHKS, CDR2 YYEKEE (reference sequence). After removal of 6 bases from V and 5 bases from J, the junction contained 13 bases not matched to a gene. The CDR3 spans 16 residues. This chain's CDR3 is CASTLGAGTATGELFF. CDR3 nucleotide sequence: TGTGCCAGCACATTGGGGGCAGGGACAGCAACCGGGGAGCTGTTTTTT. Supplemented by reference TRBV5-5 and TRBJ2-2, the full variable domain reads DAGVTQSPTHLIKTRGQQVTLRCSPISGHKSVSWYQQVLGQGPQFIFQYYEKEERGRGNFPDRFSARQFPNYSSELNVNALLLGDSALYLCASTLGAGTATGELFFGEGSRLTVL.

The chain links TRBV28 to TRBJ1-2; TRBD1 aligns across 8 bases. This CDR3 is built from 16 residues. The V and J ends lost 4 bases and 0 bases, in that order; junction bases with no gene match: 7. The germline CDR1 and CDR2 sequences are MDHEN and SYDVKM. The CDR3 DNA reads TGTGCCAGCAGTTCCCTGGGACAGGAAGCTAACTATGGCTACACCTTC. The encoded protein is CASSSLGQEANYGYTF.

The chain recombines TRBV2 with TRBJ2-7; 9 bases are shared with TRBD2. Trimming at V came to 5 bases and at J to 0 bases, leaving 5 bases not matched to a gene. CDR3 length: 15 amino acids. The germline V gene has CDR1 SNHLY and CDR2 FYNNEI. The CDR3 DNA reads as TGTGCCAGCAGTCTGTCTAGCGGGGCCTCCTACGAGCAGTACTTC. It specifies CASSLSSGASYEQYF. Supplemented by reference TRBV2 and TRBJ2-7, the full variable domain reads EPEVTQTPSHQVTQMGQEVILRCVPISNHLYFYWYRQILGQKVEFLVSFYNNEISEKSEIFDDQFSVERPDGSNFTLKIRSTKLEDSAMYFCASSLSSGASYEQYFGPGTRLTVT.

The rearrangement uses TRBV28 and TRBJ1-5; D is undetermined. The CDR3 runs 13 residues. The V gene lost 4 bases and the J gene lost 2 bases, with 6 bases spanning the gap. Germline CDR1 is MDHEN and CDR2 is SYDVKM. The CDR3 protein is CASSWTRNQPQHF. In DNA, the CDR3 is TGTGCCAGCAGTTGGACCCGCAATCAGCCCCAGCATTTT.

The table lists this clone with a count of one. The rearrangement links TRBV7-2 to TRBJ1-1, with 7 positions matching TRBD1. The CDR3 is 13 residues long. After removal of 1 base from V and 8 bases from J, the junction contained 4 bases not matched to a gene. Germline CDR1 is SGHTA and CDR2 is FQGNSA. The CDR3 region is CASSLGPDREAFF. In nucleotides, the CDR3 is TGTGCCAGCAGCTTAGGACCGGACAGGGAAGCTTTCTTT.